The rows below give T cell receptor beta chains drawn from one sample of a study of shared clonotypes between healthy human individuals. Sequencing was performed with immunoSEQ multiplex PCR; in TCRdb, only in-frame clones are kept and a portion is missing. The sample shows about 480,000 clones, 75% to 85% of them seen only once. The sequenced sample was PBMCs. All receptors derive from a middle-aged woman in good health. Some clones in this sample may be carry-over from other donors' samples. The CDR3 runs from the conserved cysteine through the conserved F or W. A D gene is named only where the DNA matches it firmly. Part of the rows lack a size; the others show once, few, many or a class for expanded clones.

abundance | d_gene | j_gene | v_gene | CDR3aa | CDR3nt
. | TRBD2 | TRBJ2-7 | TRBV28 | CASSFIAAGEYEQYF | TGTGCCAGCAGTTTTATAGCGGCGGGGGAATACGAGCAGTACTTC
. | . | TRBJ1-2 | TRBV28 | CASSLRGGAYGYTF | TGTGCCAGCAGTTTGAGGGGGGGAGCCTATGGCTACACCTTC
. | . | TRBJ2-3 | TRBV5-1 | CASGLRDTWHTQYF | TGCGCCAGCGGTCTCAGGGACACCTGGCATACGCAGTATTTT
. | . | TRBJ2-1 | TRBV2 | CASRGTTYNEQFF | TGTGCCAGCAGGGGGACAACCTACAATGAGCAGTTCTTC
once | TRBD2 | TRBJ2-2 | TRBV28 | CASSLVAGVYTGELFF | TGTGCCAGCAGCTTGGTAGCGGGAGTGTACACCGGGGAGCTGTTTTTT
. | TRBD2 | TRBJ2-5 | TRBV2 | CASLSGSRRETQYF | TGTGCCAGCCTAAGCGGGAGTCGTAGGGAGACCCAGTACTTC
. | . | TRBJ2-7 | TRBV7-9 | CASSLDNYEQYF | TGTGCCAGCAGCTTAGACAACTACGAGCAGTACTTC
. | TRBD2 | TRBJ2-3 | TRBV30 | CAWTIGTSGRTDTQYF | TGTGCCTGGACTATCGGGACTAGCGGGAGGACAGATACGCAGTATTTT
many | . | TRBJ1-1 | TRBV11-2 | CASSLTGSNTEAFF | TGTGCCAGCAGCTTAACAGGATCGAACACTGAAGCTTTCTTT
few | . | TRBJ1-1 | TRBV5-1 | CASSLGGNGEAFF | TGCGCCAGCAGCTTGGGAGGGAACGGTGAAGCTTTCTTT
. | . | TRBJ2-7 | TRBV2 | CASTEGTYEQYF | TGTGCCAGCACCGAGGGGACCTACGAGCAGTACTTC
once | TRBD1 | TRBJ2-1 | TRBV19 | CASSRRTGHNEQFF | TGTGCCAGTAGTAGGAGGACAGGCCACAATGAGCAGTTCTTC
. | TRBD2 | TRBJ2-7 | TRBV14 | CASSQRPTSGGVSEQYF | TGTGCCAGCAGCCAGCGCCCGACTAGCGGGGGGGTGAGCGAGCAGTACTTC
once | TRBD2 | TRBJ2-1 | TRBV7-9 | CASSPRLAGGNEQFF | TGTGCCAGCAGCCCGAGACTAGCGGGGGGCAATGAGCAGTTCTTC
. | . | TRBJ1-2 | TRBV19 | CASSIPDSSGYTF | TGTGCCAGTAGTATACCCGACAGTTCTGGCTACACCTTC
. | TRBD2 | TRBJ2-2 | TRBV9 | CASSAGLLGTGELFF | TGTGCCAGCAGCGCGGGACTACTAGGCACCGGGGAGCTGTTTTTT
. | TRBD1 | TRBJ1-5 | TRBV6-5 | CASSSGQGVVQPQHF | TGTGCCAGCAGTTCCGGACAGGGGGTGGTTCAGCCCCAGCATTTT
. | . | TRBJ1-6 | TRBV5-6 | CASSHEVWNSPLHF | TGTGCCAGCAGCCACGAAGTCTGGAATTCACCCCTCCACTTT
. | . | TRBJ2-7 | TRBV7-8 | CASSLVVELSKEQYF | TGTGCCAGCAGCTTAGTCGTGGAGCTATCGAAGGAGCAGTACTTC
. | TRBD1 | TRBJ2-7 | TRBV5-1 | CASSTGQGAGRAAYEQYF | TGCGCCAGCAGCACAGGACAGGGGGCAGGTCGGGCCGCATACGAGCAGTACTTC